This T cell receptor beta chain appears in the sequencing data of a study of T cell clonality in common variable immunodeficiency. Whole-study findings and limits: CVID subjects showed higher TCRbeta clonality than healthy controls. Fewer deletions and N-nucleotide insertions were reportedly seen in common variable immunodeficiency TCR beta sequences.

This clone was observed a few times. Antigen unknown. The CDR3 is cut off 3 residues early in the read; its end comes from the germline J gene. Patients had low serum IgG, IgA and/or IgM and specific antibody deficiency. Caucasian heritage predominated among both patients and controls. TCRdb's table, derived via immunoSEQ multiplex PCR, lists solely in-frame clones and lacks some. The sample counts approximately 30,000 clones, none seen once; the ten largest own 5.5% to 7%. CDR1 and CDR2 from the germline V gene are SGHTA and FQGNSA. V gave up 5 bases and J gave up 4 bases, with 18 bases separating them. CDR3 size: 15 residues.

Specimen: peripheral blood mononuclear cells. The TCR comes from a human donor with common variable immunodeficiency. V usage is TRBV7-2 and J usage is TRBJ2-7; a possible D gene is TRBD2 (5 bases). The CDR3 bases that were read are TGTGCCAGCAGCCTCTCCGCGGGTAAAAAGTACGAG. Protein product: CASSLSAGKKYE. The full CDR3 protein reads CASSLSAGKKYEQYF. Together with reference TRBV7-2 and TRBJ2-7, the CDR3 gives the full variable domain: GAGVSQSPSNKVTEKGKDVELRCDPISGHTALYWYRQSLGQGLEFLIYFQGNSAPDKSGLPSDRFSAERTGGSVSTLTIQRTQQEDSAVYLCASSLSAGKKYEQYFGPGTRLTVT.